A selection of T cell receptor beta chains follows, all from one sample in a study of control samples from healthy donors and cancer patients. Clones were read by immunoSEQ multiplex PCR, and TCRdb kept only the in-frame ones, dropping some. Here the sample spans approximately 100,000 clones, approximately 90% being singletons. Sample: blood. Receptors were obtained from a man aged 25 to 40 in good health. Each CDR3 is given with its conserved first and last residue. D genes are given only for firm matches. Clone size, where shown, is once, few, many, or a class for clones that have expanded.

v_gene	d_gene	abundance	j_gene	CDR3nt	CDR3aa
TRBV14	TRBD2	NA	TRBJ2-3	TGTGCCAGCAGCCAAGAGCCCCGCGGGAGGGCCGATACGCAGTATTTT	CASSQEPRGRADTQYF
TRBV28	NA	NA	TRBJ1-2	TGTGCCAGCAGTGCATTGAGGTATGGCTACACCTTC	CASSALRYGYTF
TRBV28	NA	NA	TRBJ1-5	TGTGCCAGCAGTCCGAGGCTAGGCAATCAGCCCCAGCATTTT	CASSPRLGNQPQHF
TRBV6-2/TRBV6-3	TRBD1	NA	TRBJ2-7	TGTGCCAGCAGTAGACCCGGACAGGGAAAGGTTTACGAGCAGTACTTC	CASSRPGQGKVYEQYF
TRBV7-2	NA	NA	TRBJ2-7	TGTGCCAGCAGCTTAGATCCGTTAGTCTACGAGCAGTACTTC	CASSLDPLVYEQYF
TRBV30	TRBD1	NA	TRBJ1-2	TGTGCCTGGAGCCGGGACAGCAACTATGGCTACACCTTC	CAWSRDSNYGYTF
TRBV4-2	TRBD1	NA	TRBJ2-2	TGTGCCAGCAGCCATGAAAGCCAGGGGGCAAAAGCCGGGGAGCTGTTTTTT	CASSHESQGAKAGELFF
TRBV10-3	NA	NA	TRBJ1-3	TGTGCCATCAGCGGACAGGGAAACACCATATATTTT	CAISGQGNTIYF
TRBV3-1/TRBV3-2	NA	NA	TRBJ1-2	TGTGCCAGCAGCCAAACAGGACGCCTTGGCTATGGCTACACCTTC	CASSQTGRLGYGYTF
TRBV6-1	TRBD1	few	TRBJ1-6	TGTGCCAGCAGTGCATATTCCGGGACAGATAATTCACCCCTCCACTTT	CASSAYSGTDNSPLHF
TRBV7-9	NA	NA	TRBJ2-5	TGTGCCAGCAGCTTAGCGGGGTCAGAGACCCAGTACTTC	CASSLAGSETQYF
TRBV11-2	NA	NA	TRBJ2-2	TGTGCCAGCAGCTTAGCGACAGGTTTTAGGGGAGCGAACACCGGGGAGCTGTTTTTT	CASSLATGFRGANTGELFF
TRBV27	NA	NA	TRBJ2-1	TGTGCCAGCAGTGCCCCGGGACTCCGCCACAATGAGCAGTTCTTC	CASSAPGLRHNEQFF
TRBV6-1	NA	NA	TRBJ1-5	TGTGCCAGCAGTGAAAGACAGCTCAATCAGCCCCAGCATTTT	CASSERQLNQPQHF
TRBV18	NA	NA	TRBJ1-5	TGTGCCAGCTCACCAACTCCACAGGGGCCCCAGCATTTT	CASSPTPQGPQHF
TRBV6-6	NA	once	TRBJ2-3	TGTGCCAGCAGTGACTGGGGTGCGGTCACAGATACGCAGTATTTT	CASSDWGAVTDTQYF
TRBV5-4	TRBD2	NA	TRBJ2-3	TGTGCCAGCAGCCCTGGACTAGCGGGGCGCACAGATACGCAGTATTTT	CASSPGLAGRTDTQYF
TRBV30	NA	NA	TRBJ1-3	TGTGCCTGGAGTTTGGCGGGGACTTTCTCTGGAAACACCATATATTTT	CAWSLAGTFSGNTIYF
TRBV6-1	TRBD1	once	TRBJ2-5	TGTGCCAGCAGTGAAAGGACAGGGTGGGGAGAGACCCAGTACTTC	CASSERTGWGETQYF
TRBV2	NA	NA	TRBJ2-7	TGTGCCAGCAATTCAGAGCCCGCCTACGAGCAGTACTTC	CASNSEPAYEQYF
TRBV11-2	TRBD1	once	TRBJ1-4	TGTGCCAGCAGCTACCAGACAGGGGGCCTCGGTGAAAAACTGTTTTTT	CASSYQTGGLGEKLFF
TRBV19	TRBD1	NA	TRBJ2-2	TGTGCCAGTAGTATAGGGACAGGGAGCACCGGGGAGCTGTTTTTT	CASSIGTGSTGELFF
TRBV24-1	NA	NA	TRBJ1-5	TGTGCCACCAGTGATTCGAGGTTGCCTCAGCCCCAGCATTTT	CATSDSRLPQPQHF
TRBV28	NA	NA	TRBJ2-1	TGTGCCAGCAGTTTATCGACCGGCAGACGTGAGCAGTTCTTC	CASSLSTGRREQFF
TRBV5-1	TRBD2	once	TRBJ2-7	TGCGCCAGCAGCCCGGCGGCCGCCGGACTAGCGGGCGGTCAGGAGCAGTACTTC	CASSPAAAGLAGGQEQYF
TRBV12-3/TRBV12-4	NA	once	TRBJ1-1	TGTGCCAGCAGTTTCCCGGGGGACGCTTTCTTT	CASSFPGDAFF
TRBV6-2/TRBV6-3	TRBD1	once	TRBJ1-2	TGTGCCAGCAGTGGATGGTCGACAGGGAATGGCTACACCTTC	CASSGWSTGNGYTF
TRBV5-4	TRBD2	once	TRBJ2-7	TGTGCCAGCAGCTCTCGGACTAGCGGGAGCCTCGGGGAGCAGTACTTC	CASSSRTSGSLGEQYF
TRBV6-6	NA	NA	TRBJ1-4	TGTGCCAGCAGTTATCCGGGGGAAAAACTGTTTTTT	CASSYPGEKLFF
TRBV18	NA	few	TRBJ1-5	TGTGCCAGCTCACCGACGGCTAGCAATCAGCCCCAGCATTTT	CASSPTASNQPQHF
TRBV7-3	NA	NA	TRBJ1-2	TGTGCCAGCAGCTCGGGGGGTCATGGCTACACCTTC	CASSSGGHGYTF
TRBV6-2/TRBV6-3	NA	NA	TRBJ2-1	TGTGCCAGCAGTTACTGGGGGAACAATGAGCAGTTCTTC	CASSYWGNNEQFF
TRBV5-1	NA	NA	TRBJ1-1	TGCGCCAGCAGCTTCATTCGGAACACTGAAGCTTTCTTT	CASSFIRNTEAFF
TRBV4-3	NA	NA	TRBJ2-7	TGCGCCAGCAGCCAAGGGACTTTCTCGGCCTACGAGCAGTACTTC	CASSQGTFSAYEQYF
TRBV12-5	NA	NA	TRBJ1-1	TGTGCTAGTGGTTCCCCCCGAGCTTTCTTT	CASGSPRAFF
TRBV5-1	NA	NA	TRBJ1-1	TGCGCCAGCAGACTCGGACAGACGAACACTGAAGCTTTCTTT	CASRLGQTNTEAFF
TRBV28	NA	NA	TRBJ1-5	TGTGCCAGCAGACAACCGGGACCTTACAATCAGCCCCAGCATTTT	CASRQPGPYNQPQHF
TRBV19	NA	NA	TRBJ1-6	TGTGCCAGTACTCTCAGGGAGGACAGCCGTAATTCACCCCTCCACTTT	CASTLREDSRNSPLHF
TRBV6-5	TRBD1	few	TRBJ1-1	TGTGCCAGCAGAACCGGGACAGGGCCTGAAGCTTTCTTT	CASRTGTGPEAFF
TRBV4-1	NA	NA	TRBJ1-5	TGCGCCAGCAGCCCCTACTTGGGTCAGCCCCAGCATTTT	CASSPYLGQPQHF
TRBV28	NA	NA	TRBJ2-5	TGTGCCAGCAGTTTGCGGACGGAAGAGACCCAGTACTTC	CASSLRTEETQYF
TRBV15	NA	NA	TRBJ2-1	TGTGCCACCAGCAGAGGACTCTTCTGGAATGAGCAGTTCTTC	CATSRGLFWNEQFF
TRBV27	TRBD1	NA	TRBJ1-1	TGTGCCAGCAGTACCATCCCGGACAGGGTTTACACTGAAGCTTTCTTT	CASSTIPDRVYTEAFF
TRBV3-1/TRBV3-2	NA	NA	TRBJ1-2	TGTGCCAGCAGCCAATATCGAATAAACTATGGCTACACCTTC	CASSQYRINYGYTF
TRBV4-3	NA	once	TRBJ2-1	TGCGCCAGCAGCCAAGAACTAGCAACTCACAATGAGCAGTTCTTC	CASSQELATHNEQFF
TRBV4-3	NA	NA	TRBJ2-1	TGCGCCAGCAGCCAACTGGACGGCTACAATGAGCAGTTCTTC	CASSQLDGYNEQFF